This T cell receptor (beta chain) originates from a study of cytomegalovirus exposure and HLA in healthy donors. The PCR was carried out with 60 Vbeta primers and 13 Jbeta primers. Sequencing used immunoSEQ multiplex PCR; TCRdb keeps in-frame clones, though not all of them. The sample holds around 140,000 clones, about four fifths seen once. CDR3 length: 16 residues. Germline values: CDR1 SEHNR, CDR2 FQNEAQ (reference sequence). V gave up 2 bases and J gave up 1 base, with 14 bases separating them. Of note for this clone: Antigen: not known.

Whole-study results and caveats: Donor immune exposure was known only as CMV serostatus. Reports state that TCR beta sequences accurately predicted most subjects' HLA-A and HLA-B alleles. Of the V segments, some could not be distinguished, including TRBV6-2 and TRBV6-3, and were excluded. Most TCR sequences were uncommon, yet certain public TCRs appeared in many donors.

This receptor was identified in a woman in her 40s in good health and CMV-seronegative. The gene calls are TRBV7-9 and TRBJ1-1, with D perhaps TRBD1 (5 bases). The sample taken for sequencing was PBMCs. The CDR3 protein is CASSLTSGTGNTEAFF. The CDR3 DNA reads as TGTGCCAGCAGCTTAACCTCCGGGACTGGGAACACTGAAGCTTTCTTT.